This T cell receptor beta chain was captured in a study of radiotherapy plus CTLA-4 blockade in lung cancer listed by TCRdb under 2018. About the study as a whole: Among the enrolled patients, 15% to 20% had an objective response, and less than 40% reached disease control.

Study-wide conclusions, independent of this receptor: TCR clones derived from tumors expanded in peripheral blood after treatment with radiotherapy and ipilimumab. Increased serum interferon-beta after radiation, together with early dynamic changes in blood T cell clones, were reported to be the strongest predictors of response.

The library relied on the immunoSEQ multiplex PCR assay. In its TCRdb copy, this immuneACCESS table keeps in-frame sequences only and misses some clones. Where compared with another copy, unresolved V genes explain less than half of these, and the others have no known cause. Within this sample are more than 65,000 clones, with roughly 80% of them counted one time only. The ten largest clonotypes hold 0.65% to 0.95% of the sample. Points on this clone: This receptor's antigen is unknown. Per-base qualities were not stored, and no clone one base away is much larger.

Focal radiation therapy combined with CTLA-4 blockade (ipilimumab) was tested in patients with chemo-refractory metastatic non-small-cell lung cancer. CDR3 length: 17 amino acids, cysteine to phenylalanine. Solely the CDR3 DNA is kept, with 51 bases framed from the first base. V loses 4 bases, J loses 5 bases, and the germline ends lie 20 bases apart. The germline V gene (reference sequence) specifies LNHDA as CDR1 and SQIVND as CDR2. Sequencing was performed on peripheral blood, taken from a patient treated with radiotherapy plus ipilimumab. The rearrangement joined TRBV19 to TRBJ1-4; perhaps TRBD1 is the D gene, with 5 bases matching. This receptor was taken from a human donor with non-small cell lung cancer who had stable disease on radiotherapy plus ipilimumab. The DNA sequence is TGTGCCAGTAGTACCCCCGGCGGGGGGGTGAGGAATGAAAAACTGTTTTTT. Protein translation: CASSTPGGGVRNEKLFF. Where the CDR3 stops, the reference TRBV19 and TRBJ1-4 genes take over; the full variable domain is DGGITQSPKYLFRKEGQNVTLSCEQNLNHDAMYWYRQDPGQGLRLIYYSQIVNDFQKGDIAEGYSVSREKKESFPLTVTSAQKNPTAFYLCASSTPGGGVRNEKLFFGSGTQLSVL.